This is a list of T cell receptor beta chains from one sample in a study of graft-versus-host responses after intestinal transplantation. The protocol was immunoSEQ multiplex PCR, while the TCRdb copy is restricted to in-frame clones and leaves out a portion. Found here are approximately 20,000 clones, 65% to 85% of them singletons; the top ten hold approximately 8%. This material consisted of ileum tissue, taken about 3 weeks after intestinal transplant. The receptors originated from a human patient who received an intestinal transplant, so some T cells may come from the graft donor. The CDR3 runs from the conserved cysteine through the conserved F or W. The D gene is left open where the match is weak. Not every row has a clone size; where given, it reads once, few, many or a size class.

j_call: TRBJ1-1
v_call: TRBV10-3
d_call: NA
clone_size: NA
cdr3_aa: CAISDTGTNTEAFF
cdr3_nt: TGTGCCATCAGTGATACAGGAACAAACACTGAAGCTTTCTTT

j_call: TRBJ2-3
v_call: TRBV6-5
d_call: TRBD1
clone_size: NA
cdr3_aa: CASSDRGPTDTQYF
cdr3_nt: TGTGCCAGCAGTGACAGGGGTCCCACAGATACGCAGTATTTT

j_call: TRBJ2-1
v_call: TRBV6-5
d_call: NA
clone_size: medium-sized
cdr3_aa: CASSYSDSYTYNEQFF
cdr3_nt: TGTGCCAGCAGTTACTCGGACAGTTATACCTACAATGAGCAGTTCTTC

j_call: TRBJ2-7
v_call: TRBV4-2
d_call: TRBD2
clone_size: NA
cdr3_aa: CASSQDPAGSSYEQYF
cdr3_nt: TGTGCCAGCAGCCAAGACCCAGCGGGAAGCTCCTACGAGCAGTACTTC

j_call: TRBJ2-7
v_call: TRBV30
d_call: TRBD1
clone_size: NA
cdr3_aa: CAWSTGQGAYEQYF
cdr3_nt: TGTGCCTGGAGTACAGGACAGGGGGCTTACGAGCAGTACTTC

j_call: TRBJ2-7
v_call: TRBV19
d_call: TRBD2
clone_size: NA
cdr3_aa: CASSVRWEGYEQYF
cdr3_nt: TGTGCCAGTAGTGTCCGATGGGAGGGATACGAGCAGTACTTC

j_call: TRBJ2-3
v_call: TRBV6-5
d_call: TRBD2
clone_size: few
cdr3_aa: CASSYTSGRTDTQYF
cdr3_nt: TGTGCCAGCAGTTACACTAGCGGGAGGACAGATACGCAGTATTTT

j_call: TRBJ1-6
v_call: TRBV9
d_call: NA
clone_size: NA
cdr3_aa: CASSVGFRADYNSPLHF
cdr3_nt: TGTGCCAGCAGCGTAGGTTTCAGGGCAGACTATAATTCACCCCTCCACTTT

j_call: TRBJ1-2
v_call: TRBV4-1
d_call: NA
clone_size: NA
cdr3_aa: CASSQVWGGAYGYTF
cdr3_nt: TGCGCCAGCAGCCAGGTGTGGGGGGGCGCCTATGGCTACACCTTC

j_call: TRBJ2-4
v_call: TRBV7-2
d_call: TRBD2
clone_size: NA
cdr3_aa: CASSPGLAGGLNIQYF
cdr3_nt: TGTGCCAGCAGCCCCGGACTAGCGGGAGGATTAAACATTCAGTACTTC

j_call: TRBJ1-1
v_call: TRBV10-3
d_call: NA
clone_size: NA
cdr3_aa: CAISVLNTEAFF
cdr3_nt: TGTGCCATCAGTGTCTTGAACACTGAAGCTTTCTTT

j_call: TRBJ2-5
v_call: TRBV7-6
d_call: TRBD2
clone_size: NA
cdr3_aa: CASSLVAGGKETQYF
cdr3_nt: TGTGCCAGCAGCTTAGTTGCGGGGGGGAAGGAGACCCAGTACTTC

j_call: TRBJ2-7
v_call: TRBV7-9
d_call: TRBD2
clone_size: NA
cdr3_aa: CASSLAGSSGALSLYEQYF
cdr3_nt: TGTGCCAGCAGCTTAGCGGGGTCTAGCGGGGCCCTCTCCCTCTACGAGCAGTACTTC

j_call: TRBJ2-3
v_call: TRBV27
d_call: TRBD2
clone_size: NA
cdr3_aa: CASRATLAGRTDTQYF
cdr3_nt: TGTGCCAGCAGAGCCACGCTAGCGGGCCGCACAGATACGCAGTATTTT

j_call: TRBJ2-1
v_call: TRBV5-1
d_call: TRBD2
clone_size: NA
cdr3_aa: CASSLRAGVWRWQFF
cdr3_nt: TGCGCCAGCAGCTTGAGAGCGGGAGTATGGCGTTGGCAGTTCTTC

j_call: TRBJ1-5
v_call: TRBV19
d_call: NA
clone_size: medium-sized
cdr3_aa: CASSIFSGGSSNQPQHF
cdr3_nt: TGTGCCAGTAGTATTTTCTCGGGGGGATCAAGCAATCAGCCCCAGCATTTT

j_call: TRBJ1-2
v_call: TRBV27
d_call: TRBD1
clone_size: once
cdr3_aa: CASSPGQGPHGYTF
cdr3_nt: TGTGCCAGCAGCCCGGGACAGGGGCCCCATGGCTACACCTTC

j_call: TRBJ2-7
v_call: TRBV7-9
d_call: NA
clone_size: NA
cdr3_aa: CASSLKGVGRYEQYF
cdr3_nt: TGTGCCAGCAGCTTGAAAGGGGTGGGAAGATACGAGCAGTACTTC

j_call: TRBJ1-6
v_call: TRBV6-6
d_call: NA
clone_size: NA
cdr3_aa: CASSYAEDLRNSPLHF
cdr3_nt: TGTGCCAGCAGTTACGCTGAGGATCTTCGTAATTCACCCCTCCACTTT

j_call: TRBJ1-5
v_call: TRBV4-1
d_call: NA
clone_size: NA
cdr3_aa: CASSQEAYRVGGQPQHF
cdr3_nt: TGCGCCAGCAGCCAAGAGGCTTACAGGGTGGGTGGTCAGCCCCAGCATTTT

j_call: TRBJ2-1
v_call: TRBV6-4
d_call: TRBD2
clone_size: NA
cdr3_aa: CASGGTSYNEQFF
cdr3_nt: TGTGCCAGCGGAGGGACTAGCTACAATGAGCAGTTCTTC

j_call: TRBJ1-6
v_call: TRBV18
d_call: NA
clone_size: NA
cdr3_aa: CASSPPFVSYNSPLHF
cdr3_nt: TGTGCCAGCTCACCACCGTTCGTCTCCTATAATTCACCCCTCCACTTT

j_call: TRBJ2-7
v_call: TRBV30
d_call: NA
clone_size: NA
cdr3_aa: CAWSDAPREQYF
cdr3_nt: TGTGCCTGGAGTGACGCGCCTAGGGAGCAGTACTTC

j_call: TRBJ2-5
v_call: TRBV19
d_call: TRBD2
clone_size: NA
cdr3_aa: CASRSTSGRFETQYF
cdr3_nt: TGTGCCAGTAGATCGACTAGCGGGAGGTTTGAGACCCAGTACTTC

j_call: TRBJ2-2
v_call: TRBV13
d_call: TRBD1
clone_size: few
cdr3_aa: CASSSPQGADTGELFF
cdr3_nt: TGTGCCAGCAGCTCGCCCCAGGGGGCGGACACCGGGGAGCTGTTTTTT

j_call: TRBJ2-1
v_call: TRBV27
d_call: NA
clone_size: few
cdr3_aa: CASSFAGPGYEQFF
cdr3_nt: TGTGCCAGCAGTTTTGCAGGGCCCGGGTATGAGCAGTTCTTC

j_call: TRBJ1-5
v_call: TRBV4-1
d_call: TRBD1
clone_size: NA
cdr3_aa: CASSRYPGQVNQPQHF
cdr3_nt: TGCGCCAGCAGCCGCTACCCCGGACAGGTCAATCAGCCCCAGCATTTT

j_call: TRBJ2-2
v_call: TRBV15
d_call: NA
clone_size: NA
cdr3_aa: CATSEMMDRRLTGELFF
cdr3_nt: TGTGCCACCAGCGAGATGATGGACAGAAGGTTGACCGGGGAGCTGTTTTTT

j_call: TRBJ1-5
v_call: TRBV2
d_call: TRBD1
clone_size: NA
cdr3_aa: CASSEQGAEQPQHF
cdr3_nt: TGTGCCAGCAGCGAACAGGGGGCTGAACAGCCCCAGCATTTT

j_call: TRBJ2-1
v_call: TRBV28
d_call: NA
clone_size: once
cdr3_aa: CASSFVGVAYNEQFF
cdr3_nt: TGTGCCAGCAGTTTCGTCGGGGTTGCCTACAATGAGCAGTTCTTC

j_call: TRBJ1-6
v_call: TRBV5-1
d_call: NA
clone_size: medium-sized
cdr3_aa: CASSFTESSYNSPLHF
cdr3_nt: TGCGCCAGCAGCTTCACGGAGAGCTCCTATAATTCACCCCTCCACTTT

j_call: TRBJ1-2
v_call: TRBV4-3
d_call: TRBD1
clone_size: NA
cdr3_aa: CASSPQWTGGAWGYTF
cdr3_nt: TGCGCCAGCAGCCCCCAATGGACAGGGGGGGCCTGGGGCTACACCTTC

j_call: TRBJ2-3
v_call: TRBV7-9
d_call: NA
clone_size: NA
cdr3_aa: CASSLVFRGSTDTQYF
cdr3_nt: TGTGCCAGCAGCTTAGTTTTTCGGGGGAGCACAGATACGCAGTATTTT

j_call: TRBJ2-5
v_call: TRBV15
d_call: TRBD2
clone_size: NA
cdr3_aa: CATSFRLAAQETQYF
cdr3_nt: TGTGCCACCAGCTTTCGACTAGCGGCACAAGAGACCCAGTACTTC

j_call: TRBJ2-1
v_call: TRBV7-2
d_call: TRBD2
clone_size: NA
cdr3_aa: CASSAGGTASEQFF
cdr3_nt: TGTGCCAGCAGCGCGGGAGGGACCGCGAGTGAGCAGTTCTTC

j_call: TRBJ1-2
v_call: TRBV7-8
d_call: NA
clone_size: NA
cdr3_aa: CASSLGPGGTPSYGYTF
cdr3_nt: TGTGCCAGCAGCTTAGGGCCGGGGGGGACGCCTTCCTATGGCTACACCTTC

j_call: TRBJ1-4
v_call: TRBV10-3
d_call: TRBD1
clone_size: NA
cdr3_aa: CAISLEEIGGREKLFF
cdr3_nt: TGTGCCATCAGTCTAGAAGAGATAGGGGGCCGAGAAAAACTGTTTTTT